This T cell receptor beta chain is drawn from a study of T cell clones after liver transplantation. Study results and caveats: In most of the 8 subjects, circulating graft-donor-reactive CD4 TCRbeta sequences fell significantly after transplant. Donor-reactive sequences fell more than third party-reactive ones, suggesting partial deletion.

On this clone: What it binds is not known.

CD3+CD4+ and CD3+CD8+ cells were FACS-sorted from thawed unstimulated PBMCs. The CDR3 totals 16 residues. Trimming cost V 6 bases and J 1 base; bases outside gene matches: 10. CDR1 is WSHSY and CDR2 is SAAADI in the germline V gene. Produced via immunoSEQ multiplex PCR; TCRdb's table is partial and in-frame only. The profile shows about 72,000 clones, about 88% of them singletons. This clonotype was sampled from a human donor who received a liver transplant. This specimen was CD4+ T cells from blood, taken before liver transplant. This chain connects TRBV10-2 to TRBJ2-3, with TRBD2 matching 7 bases. The CDR3 DNA is TGCGCCAGCAGCCGACTAGCCGGAGCAGGCACAGATACGCAGTATTTT. Protein sequence: CASSRLAGAGTDTQYF.